This T cell receptor (beta chain) was obtained from a study of blood T cells in healthy people across ages. Broader study findings: Correlation between TCR beta diversity and naive T cell percentage was strong.

Germline CDR1 reads SGHTA; CDR2 reads FQGNSA. CDR3 length: 14 residues. V lost 4 bases to trimming and J lost 9 bases, with 16 bases between them. Concerning this clonotype: Antigen unknown.

Then a second PCR, running about 6 to 12 cycles, was carried out with a sample-barcoded 5' primer and a J-beta primer mix. TCRdb re-derived calls from the 5' RACE reads in MiXCR, one entry per CDR3 protein. The sample consists of 450,000 to 650,000 distinct CDR3 sequences, less than 25% of them appearing once. This sample was also put to use in a study of T cells of mothers and their children.

What was sequenced was blood. The chain has TRBV7-2 and TRBJ1-3, with D maybe TRBD1 (6 bases). This receptor was identified in a boy younger than 18 in good health. CDR3 amino acids: CASSSAGARGTIYF. As DNA, the CDR3 is TGTGCCAGCAGCTCGGCAGGGGCAAGGGGCACCATATATTTT.